A selection of T cell receptor beta chains follows, all from one sample in a study of shared clonotypes between healthy human individuals. The assay was immunoSEQ multiplex PCR, and TCRdb's table has in-frame clones only and misses some. The sample carries under 2.5 million clones, about nine tenths recorded once. The sequenced sample was naive CD4+ T cells from PBMCs. The receptors come from a man younger than 35 in good health. Some clones in this sample may be carry-over from other donors' samples. Both conserved end residues are part of each CDR3. A D gene is named only where the DNA matches it firmly. Clone size is not always given. Where it is, it says once, few, many or a class for expanded clones.

v_gene,abundance,d_gene,j_gene,CDR3nt,CDR3aa
TRBV5-1,NA,TRBD1,TRBJ2-3,TGCGCCAGCAGCTTGGTCCCATGGGGGACAGGGGTGAGCACAGATACGCAGTATTTT,CASSLVPWGTGVSTDTQYF
TRBV7-3,NA,NA,TRBJ2-1,TGTGCCAGCAGCTTAGGGCCGCCGGGGTCCTACAATGAGCAGTTCTTC,CASSLGPPGSYNEQFF
TRBV28,once,TRBD2,TRBJ2-2,TGTGCCAGCAGCCTTGGGGGGGTTAACACCGGGGAGCTGTTTTTT,CASSLGGVNTGELFF
TRBV9,NA,TRBD1,TRBJ2-2,TGTGCCAGCAGACTGACAGGGGGTACCGGGGAGCTGTTTTTT,CASRLTGGTGELFF
TRBV4-1,NA,NA,TRBJ2-1,TGCGCCAGCAGCCAAGCGGGGACTTATCCCAATGAGCAGTTCTTC,CASSQAGTYPNEQFF
TRBV11-2,NA,TRBD2,TRBJ2-3,TGTGCCAGCAGCCCACGGACCCGGGGGGTAAGGGCAGATACGCAGTATTTT,CASSPRTRGVRADTQYF
TRBV28,NA,TRBD2,TRBJ2-7,TGTGCCAGCAGTTCCTGGACTAGCGGGAGTTACGAGCAGTACTTC,CASSSWTSGSYEQYF
TRBV29-1,NA,NA,TRBJ1-2,TGCAGCGCTCAAACCCTGACAGGCTTCTATGGCTACACCTTC,CSAQTLTGFYGYTF
TRBV11-2,NA,TRBD2,TRBJ2-5,TGTGCCAGCAGCTTACACGGAGCGGGAGGGCCTGGTGAGCAGTACTTC,CASSLHGAGGPGEQYF
TRBV7-2,few,NA,TRBJ2-6,TGTGCCAGCAGCTTATTGCTCTCTGGGGCCAACGTCCTGACTTTC,CASSLLLSGANVLTF
TRBV6-5,NA,NA,TRBJ2-7,TGTGCCAGCAGGACGAGGGAAATCTCCTACGAGCAGTACTTC,CASRTREISYEQYF
TRBV7-9,NA,NA,TRBJ1-1,TGTGCCAGCAGTTCAGACTGGAACACTGAAGCTTTCTTT,CASSSDWNTEAFF
TRBV19,NA,NA,TRBJ1-1,TGTGCCAGTAGTATCCCAGGCCCTTTGCCTGAAGCTTTCTTT,CASSIPGPLPEAFF
TRBV7-7,NA,NA,TRBJ2-7,TGTGCCAGCAGCTTAGGGCTAGGGGACGAGCAGTACTTC,CASSLGLGDEQYF
TRBV7-2,NA,TRBD2,TRBJ2-1,TGTGCCAGCAGCTTAGCGGGTGCCTTTCGGGGGGATGAGCAGTTCTTC,CASSLAGAFRGDEQFF
TRBV28,NA,TRBD1,TRBJ2-1,TGTGCCAGCAGCAAAAAGTGGGGACAGGGATGGGAGAATGAGCAGTTCTTC,CASSKKWGQGWENEQFF
TRBV10-3,NA,NA,TRBJ1-5,TGTGCCTGCGGGGAGGATAGCAATCAGCCCCAGCATTTT,CACGEDSNQPQHF
TRBV5-1,NA,NA,TRBJ2-7,TGCGCCAGCAGCCTAGGACAGTTTAACTCCTACGAGCAGTACTTC,CASSLGQFNSYEQYF
TRBV7-3,NA,TRBD1,TRBJ1-5,TGTGCCAGCAGTCGAACCCGGGGACAGGCTTATAGCAATCAGCCCCAGCATTTT,CASSRTRGQAYSNQPQHF
TRBV5-6,NA,NA,TRBJ2-4,TGTGCCAGCAGCTTGGCCGGCACTTTAGCCAAAAACATTCAGTACTTC,CASSLAGTLAKNIQYF
TRBV5-1,NA,NA,TRBJ1-2,TGCGCCAGCAGCTTGCTAGTATCCTCCTCTGGCTACACCTTC,CASSLLVSSSGYTF
TRBV28,NA,TRBD2,TRBJ2-1,TGTGCCAGCGGGAGGAGCGGGAGGAGAAATGAGCAGTTCTTC,CASGRSGRRNEQFF
TRBV28,NA,NA,TRBJ1-2,TGTGCCAGCAGGGGGGAGGGACGGATCCTCTATGGCTACACCTTC,CASRGEGRILYGYTF
TRBV29-1,NA,NA,TRBJ1-1,TGCAGCGGATACTGGGGGGGGAACACTGAAGCTTTCTTT,CSGYWGGNTEAFF
TRBV19,once,TRBD1,TRBJ1-5,TGTGCCAGTAGGGGACAGGGAAATCAGCCCCAGCATTTT,CASRGQGNQPQHF
TRBV5-1,NA,TRBD1,TRBJ2-7,TGCGCCAGCAGCTTGGGGGACAGGAGCTACGAGCAGTACTTC,CASSLGDRSYEQYF
TRBV2,NA,NA,TRBJ2-5,TGTGCCAGCAGTGACAGGGGGGGTCAAGAGACCCAGTACTTC,CASSDRGGQETQYF
TRBV18,NA,TRBD1,TRBJ2-7,TGTGCCAGCTCACGTCAAAAGGACAGGCGCCCCTACGAGCAGTACTTC,CASSRQKDRRPYEQYF
TRBV5-1,NA,NA,TRBJ1-1,TGCGCCACGCGGCAGGGAGGTTTAGGAGACACTGAAGCTTTCTTT,CATRQGGLGDTEAFF
TRBV6-1,NA,TRBD1,TRBJ1-4,TGTGCCACCGACAGGGCCAATGAAAAACTGTTTTTT,CATDRANEKLFF
TRBV10-3,NA,TRBD2,TRBJ2-3,TGTGCCATCAGTGAGTCCATAGCGGGAGCTTCCTCGCGGGATACGCAGTATTTT,CAISESIAGASSRDTQYF
TRBV6-5,few,TRBD1,TRBJ1-1,TGTGCCAGCAGTCGGAATGACAGGGGCCTTGAAGCTTTCTTT,CASSRNDRGLEAFF
TRBV13,NA,TRBD1,TRBJ2-7,TGTGCCAGCAGCACAGGGGACATGCTCTACGAGCAGTACTTC,CASSTGDMLYEQYF
TRBV11-3,NA,NA,TRBJ2-7,TGTGCCAGCAGCCCTCATGGGCGGGACTACGAGCAGTACTTC,CASSPHGRDYEQYF
TRBV20-1,NA,NA,TRBJ2-1,TGCAGATTGACTTGGAGTGGTGAGCAGTTCTTC,CRLTWSGEQFF
TRBV28,NA,NA,TRBJ2-1,TGTGCCAGCAGTTTACAGTTACCCTCCGATGAGCAGTTCTTC,CASSLQLPSDEQFF
TRBV5-1,NA,NA,TRBJ2-7,TGCGCCAGCAGCTTGGACGGATTCTACGAGCAGTACTTC,CASSLDGFYEQYF
TRBV19,few,NA,TRBJ2-4,TGTGCCAGTAGTATAGTCGGCATTCAGTACTTC,CASSIVGIQYF
TRBV28,NA,NA,TRBJ1-4,TGTGCCAGCAGTTTCACGTACAACTCAGAAAAACTGTTTTTT,CASSFTYNSEKLFF
TRBV27,NA,NA,TRBJ1-2,TGTGCCAGCAGTCCTCATACCCGTAACTATGGCTACACCTTC,CASSPHTRNYGYTF
TRBV14,NA,TRBD2,TRBJ2-2,TGTGCCAGCAGCCCACACAGCGGGACCACCGGGGAGCTGTTTTTT,CASSPHSGTTGELFF
TRBV6-1,NA,NA,TRBJ2-1,TGTGCCAGCAGTGAAGCCGACCTGAGCTCCTACAATGAGCAGTTCTTC,CASSEADLSSYNEQFF
TRBV4-1,NA,NA,TRBJ1-4,TGCGCCAGCAGCCAAGCCCAATCACGGAGTGAAAAACTGTTTTTT,CASSQAQSRSEKLFF
TRBV6-9,once,NA,TRBJ1-1,TGTGCCAGACAGGGTGAAGCTTTCTTT,CARQGEAFF
TRBV6-5,NA,NA,TRBJ1-2,TGTGCCAGCAGTTACTCTTACAGGGAGGTCTATGGCTACACCTTC,CASSYSYREVYGYTF
TRBV28,NA,TRBD1,TRBJ2-4,TGTGCCAGCAGCCCGGGACAGGGAAAGCCCAAAAACATTCAGTACTTC,CASSPGQGKPKNIQYF
TRBV2,NA,NA,TRBJ2-3,TGTGCCAGCAGGAGGACCGGGTCCATGACAGATACGCAGTATTTT,CASRRTGSMTDTQYF
TRBV5-1,NA,NA,TRBJ1-1,TGCGCCAGCAGCTTAGGGACGGAGAACACTGAAGCTTTCTTT,CASSLGTENTEAFF
TRBV18,NA,NA,TRBJ2-5,TGTGCCAGCTCACCGGGGATGGGCGAGACCCAGTACTTC,CASSPGMGETQYF
TRBV29-1,few,NA,TRBJ1-2,TGCAGCGTTGGTGGGGACTATGGCTACACCTTC,CSVGGDYGYTF
TRBV2,NA,TRBD2,TRBJ2-1,TGTGCCAGCAGTGAAATGGGACTAGCGGGAGGACGCTACAATGAGCAGTTCTTC,CASSEMGLAGGRYNEQFF
TRBV28,NA,NA,TRBJ1-5,TGTGCCAGCAGTTTATACCGCCAGCCCCAGCATTTT,CASSLYRQPQHF
TRBV18,NA,TRBD1,TRBJ1-5,TGTGCCAGCTCACCGACAGGGGGGAATCAGCCCCAGCATTTT,CASSPTGGNQPQHF
TRBV28,NA,NA,TRBJ2-2,TGTGCCAGCAGTTTAGAAGGGGTGGGAGTAACCGGGGAGCTGTTTTTT,CASSLEGVGVTGELFF
TRBV25-1,NA,NA,TRBJ1-4,TGTGCCAGCACCTCCTCCACAGTGCCCAATGAAAAACTGTTTTTT,CASTSSTVPNEKLFF
TRBV2,NA,NA,TRBJ1-4,TGTGCCAGCAGTGACTCCGGGAAGGCTAATGAAAAACTGTTTTTT,CASSDSGKANEKLFF